This passage covers 26 T cell receptor beta chains from one sample sequenced in a study of T cell responses to AZD1222 COVID-19 vaccine. TCRdb's table, derived via immunoSEQ multiplex PCR, lists solely in-frame clones and lacks some. The sample has fewer than 250,000 clones, around 93% seen once. The input for sequencing was peripheral blood, taken on day 0 of MenACWY control vaccination. Receptors were obtained from an adult in good health.

The chain couples TRBV5-4 to TRBJ2-5; TRBD2 agrees at 9 bases. Trimming at V came to 4 bases and at J to 4 bases, leaving 11 bases not matched to a gene. Germline lookup yields CDR1 SGHNT and CDR2 YYREEE (reference sequence). The CDR3 is made up of 16 amino acids. The CDR3 DNA is TGTGCCAGCAGCCGCTCCGGCGGGGGGGCCTCAGAGACCCAGTACTTC. Protein product: CASSRSGGGASETQYF.

The genes are TRBV18 and TRBJ2-2, with a tentative D call TRBD2 (6 bases). The V end was cut by 6 bases, the J end by 5 bases, with 13 bases between. This CDR3 comprises 14 residues. Germline CDR1 and CDR2: KGHSH and LQKENI. The CDR3 loop reads CASSLGLFTGELFF. CDR3 nucleotides: TGTGCCAGCTCCTTGGGACTTTTTACCGGGGAGCTGTTTTTT.

The rearrangement links TRBV30 to TRBJ1-2; TRBD1 agrees at 7 bases. CDR3 length equals 13 residues. V shed 5 bases and J 4 bases; nucleotides not matched to a gene: 7. Germline V gene lookup returns CDR1 GTSNPN and CDR2 SVGIG (reference sequence). The CDR3 is CAWATGTGYGYTF. CDR3 nucleotide sequence: TGTGCCTGGGCGACAGGGACCGGCTATGGCTACACCTTC. The complete variable domain, with remaining parts taken from reference TRBV30 and TRBJ1-2, reads SQTIHQWPATLVQPVGSPLSLECTVEGTSNPNLYWYRQAAGRGLQLLFYSVGIGQISSEVPQNLSASRPQDRQFILSSKKLLLSDSGFYLCAWATGTGYGYTFGSGTRLTVV.

The chain recombines TRBV19 with TRBJ1-2; D gene unclear. Trimming removed 4 bases from V and 8 bases from J, with 20 bases in between. The CDR3 length is 15 residues. The germline V gene encodes CDR1 LNHDA and CDR2 SQIVND (reference sequence). CDR3 nucleotides: TGTGCCAGTAGTACGCTCGCCGGGAGCACGGAGGGCTACACCTTC. This encodes CASSTLAGSTEGYTF.

The chain is built from TRBV7-6 and TRBJ1-2; the D is unclear. The CDR3 has 13 residues. The germline V and J ends were trimmed by 5 bases and 7 bases, with 14 bases remaining between them. Germline V gene data show CDR1 as SGHVS and CDR2 as FNYEAQ. The CDR3 DNA sequence: TGTGCCAGCAGCCCGAACGGTCTGAGTGGCTACACCTTC. Protein: CASSPNGLSGYTF.

This sequence joins TRBV6-6 and TRBJ1-6, with D unresolved. Germline loops: CDR1 MNHNY, CDR2 SVGAGI (reference sequence). The CDR3 has 15 residues. Trimming cost V 4 bases and J 2 bases, with 9 bases left between them. CDR3 residues: CASSSPDTYNSPLHF. The CDR3 DNA reads TGTGCCAGCAGTTCTCCCGACACCTATAATTCACCCCTCCACTTT.

The chain combines TRBV14 with TRBJ2-2, with unresolved D. The germline V and J ends were trimmed by 4 bases and 6 bases, with 9 bases remaining between them. Per germline, CDR1 SGHDN and CDR2 FVKESK. This CDR3 is built from 13 residues. The CDR3 sequence: CASSLGRPGELFF. CDR3 sequence (DNA): TGTGCCAGCAGCCTTGGGCGCCCCGGGGAGCTGTTTTTT.

This CDR3 reads CASSQLNREWETQYF. The CDR3 DNA sequence: TGCGCCAGCAGCCAATTAAACAGGGAGTGGGAGACCCAGTACTTC. The chain employs TRBV4-1 and TRBJ2-5, with D tentatively TRBD1 (6 bases). Germline V gene data show CDR1 as MGHRA and CDR2 as YSYEKL. The CDR3 has 15 residues. Trimming pared 2 bases from V and 5 bases from J, leaving 15 bases between.

This clone was detected once. V and J are TRBV30 and TRBJ1-1; unclear D gene. The length of the CDR3 is 13 residues. The V end lost 3 bases, the J end lost 1 base, and 9 bases lay between the germline ends. Germline loops: CDR1 GTSNPN, CDR2 SVGIG (reference sequence). DNA for the CDR3: TGTGCCTGGAGGCCATTGGGGAACACTGAAGCTTTCTTT. Protein sequence: CAWRPLGNTEAFF.

A single count supports this clone. The chain is built from TRBV20-1 and TRBJ2-2, with a possible D match to TRBD1 (5 bases). The V and J ends lost 3 bases and 5 bases respectively, with 16 bases between them. The CDR3 is made up of 15 amino acids. CDR1 DFQATT and CDR2 SNEGSKA come from the germline V gene (reference sequence). The CDR3, as DNA: TGCAGTGCTAGTCCCCGGCAGGGTTGGACCGGGGAGCTGTTTTTT. The encoded protein is CSASPRQGWTGELFF.

The gene calls are TRBV5-1 and TRBJ1-1; 7 bases align to TRBD1. The CDR3 contains 13 residues. Germline V gene data show CDR1 as SGHRS and CDR2 as YFSETQ. Losses at the gene ends were 0 bases for V and 8 bases for J; bases not matched to a gene: 4. CDR3: CASSLDRGREAFF. The CDR3 bases are TGCGCCAGCAGCTTGGACAGGGGAAGGGAAGCTTTCTTT. Full variable domain (missing parts from reference TRBV5-1 and TRBJ1-1): KAGVTQTPRYLIKTRGQQVTLSCSPISGHRSVSWYQQTPGQGLQFLFEYFSETQRNKGNFPGRFSGRQFSNSRSEMNVSTLELGDSALYLCASSLDRGREAFFGQGTRLTVV.

This chain uses TRBV5-1 with TRBJ1-6; the D is unclear. This CDR3 region has 16 residues. Germline CDR1 SGHRS, CDR2 YFSETQ. V was cut by 0 bases and J by 7 bases, with 14 bases left in between. CDR3 sequence: CASSLAGKIGNSPLHF. In nucleotides, the CDR3 is TGCGCCAGCAGCTTGGCGGGGAAGATTGGAAATTCACCCCTCCACTTT.

The chain links TRBV9 to TRBJ1-6; D is unclear. Deletions cut 0 bases from V and 8 bases from J, with 6 bases between. Germline-derived CDR1 and CDR2 are SGDLS and YYNGEE. The CDR3 spans 13 residues. The CDR3 region is CASSVAWDSPLHF. For the CDR3, the DNA is TGTGCCAGCAGCGTAGCTTGGGATTCACCCCTCCACTTT.

The chain is built from TRBV5-1 and TRBJ1-2; 8 nucleotides match TRBD1. Trimming at V came to 3 bases and at J to 4 bases, leaving 2 bases not matched to a gene. Germline assignment: CDR1 SGHRS and CDR2 YFSETQ. CDR3 size: 13 residues. As DNA, the CDR3 is TGCGCCAGCAGCTCCACAGGGGGCTATGGCTACACCTTC. Amino acids: CASSSTGGYGYTF. Using reference TRBV5-1 and TRBJ1-2 for the parts outside the CDR3, the full variable domain is KAGVTQTPRYLIKTRGQQVTLSCSPISGHRSVSWYQQTPGQGLQFLFEYFSETQRNKGNFPGRFSGRQFSNSRSEMNVSTLELGDSALYLCASSSTGGYGYTFGSGTRLTVV.

This chain uses TRBV20-1 with TRBJ1-2; 7 positions match TRBD1. After removal of 6 bases from V and 8 bases from J, the junction contained 6 bases not matched to a gene. The germline CDR1 and CDR2 sequences are DFQATT and SNEGSKA (reference sequence). CDR3 size: 11 residues. CDR3 in amino acids: CSALSGQGYTF. CDR3 coding DNA: TGCAGTGCCCTATCGGGACAGGGCTACACCTTC.

This chain uses TRBV18 with TRBJ1-2, with a tentative D call TRBD1 (6 bases). The CDR3 extends over 17 amino acids. The germline V gene encodes CDR1 KGHSH and CDR2 LQKENI. Between the trimmed V and J ends, which lost 3 bases and 3 bases, there was a span of 20 bases. CDR3 loop: CASSPGNGQGRHYGYTF. CDR3 coding DNA: TGTGCCAGCTCACCGGGAAACGGCCAGGGGCGGCACTATGGCTACACCTTC.

The chain uses TRBV20-1 and TRBJ1-2; D perhaps matches TRBD1 (6 bases). V lost 8 bases, J lost 4 bases, and 11 bases lay in between. Germline V gene sequence: CDR1 DFQATT, CDR2 SNEGSKA (reference sequence). This CDR3 is 11 amino acids long. CDR3 residues: CSTDRIYGYTF. The CDR3, as DNA: TGCAGTACTGACAGGATCTATGGCTACACCTTC.

This sequence joins TRBV7-6 and TRBJ2-7, with 12 bases matching TRBD1. With 5 bases clipped from V and 5 bases from J, the junction kept 10 bases outside the gene matches. The germline gives CDR1 SGHVS, CDR2 FNYEAQ. This CDR3 is built from 16 residues. The CDR3 coding sequence is TGTGCCAGCAGCGTGGAACCGGGACAGGGGGCCAACGAGCAGTACTTC. It codes for CASSVEPGQGANEQYF.

The V gene is TRBV7-2, the J gene TRBJ2-7, with 14 bases lining up with TRBD2. This CDR3 contains 15 residues. The germline V gene has CDR1 SGHTA and CDR2 FQGNSA. Losses at the gene ends were 5 bases for V and 4 bases for J; bases not matched to a gene: 4. As DNA, the CDR3 is TGTGCCAGCAGCCCCAGGACTAGCGGGGGGTACGAGCAGTACTTC. It encodes CASSPRTSGGYEQYF.

The chain is built from TRBV12-3 or TRBV12-4 and TRBJ1-1; D not resolved. Trimming took off 5 bases at V and 7 bases at J, with 11 bases between the two ends. CDR3 length equals 12 residues. Here the CDR3 DNA reads TGTGCCAGCAGTCTATCACGGTTTGAAGCTTTCTTT. Translated: CASSLSRFEAFF.

CDR3 sequence: CASSLAGEYEQYF. DNA for the CDR3: TGTGCCAGCAGTTTAGCGGGGGAGTACGAGCAGTACTTC. This chain links TRBV6-5 with TRBJ2-7; 9 bases agree with TRBD2. V shed 4 bases and J 4 bases; nucleotides not matched to a gene: 2. This CDR3 has 13 amino acids. Germline V gives CDR1 MNHEY, CDR2 SVGAGI.

The rearrangement joins TRBV30 to TRBJ2-7; 10 positions agree with TRBD1. J gave up 4 bases and V 3 bases, and 3 bases lay outside the gene matches. The V gene's germline CDR1 is GTSNPN and CDR2 SVGIG (reference sequence). This CDR3 spans 13 amino acids. CDR3 bases: TGTGCCTGGAGGGGACAGGGGAGGTACGAGCAGTACTTC. Translating gives CAWRGQGRYEQYF.

This chain joins TRBV27 and TRBJ1-1; 7 positions match TRBD1. With 6 bases clipped from V and 0 bases from J, the junction kept 10 bases outside the gene matches. The CDR3 is 16 residues long. Germline CDR1 and CDR2: MNHEY and SMNVEV (reference sequence). CDR3 protein: CASRSTGAPLNTEAFF. Written as DNA, the CDR3 is TGTGCCAGCAGATCTACAGGGGCCCCCTTGAACACTGAAGCTTTCTTT.

This chain connects TRBV7-9 to TRBJ1-4; 8 bases map to TRBD1. The V gene's germline CDR1 is SEHNR and CDR2 FQNEAQ (reference sequence). Trimming took 3 bases from V and 3 from J; bases not matched to a gene: 3. This CDR3 has 15 amino acids. CDR3 DNA sequence: TGTGCCAGCAGCTTTGGACAGGGACCTAATGAAAAACTGTTTTTT. It translates to CASSFGQGPNEKLFF.

The chain has TRBV30 and TRBJ1-2; TRBD1 matches 7 bases. With V trimmed by 5 bases and J by 4 bases, 1 base remained unmatched. Looked up from germline, CDR1 is GTSNPN and CDR2 is SVGIG (reference sequence). The CDR3 sequence is 11 residues long. CDR3 bases: TGTGCCTGGGACAGGGTCTATGGCTACACCTTC. This translates into CAWDRVYGYTF.

The chain links TRBV5-6 to TRBJ1-5, with unresolved D. From germline, CDR1 is SGHDT and CDR2 YYEEEE. The CDR3 has 14 amino acids. Trimming removed 3 bases from V and 5 bases from J, with 12 bases in between. CDR3 DNA sequence: TGTGCCAGCAGCTGGCGACGGCAGGATCAGCCCCAGCATTTT. Protein: CASSWRRQDQPQHF. Based on the CDR3 plus reference TRBV5-6 and TRBJ1-5, the full variable domain is DAGVTQSPTHLIKTRGQQVTLRCSPKSGHDTVSWYQQALGQGPQFIFQYYEEEERQRGNFPDRFSGHQFPNYSSELNVNALLLGDSALYLCASSWRRQDQPQHFGDGTRLSIL.